The subject of this entry is one T cell receptor (beta chain). Amplification of the TCR beta CDR3 regions used RNA transcripts (as template). HTBI primers were used in a first-round RT-PCR, which preceded a second-round multiplex PCR. MiXCR, applied by TCRdb to the multiplex PCR reads, yields one record per CDR3 protein. The sample consists of hundreds of thousands of distinct CDR3 sequences, approximately 21% of them appearing once. The CDR3 is made up of 12 amino acids. V was clipped by 7 bases and J by 8 bases, with 9 bases between them. This entry is derived from a study of Graves' ophthalmopathy and Graves' hyperthyroidism. Researchers turned away patients with other autoimmune diseases, uncontrolled infections, pregnancy or lactation. PBMCs came from approximately 9.6 ml of fresh peripheral blood.

V usage is TRBV12-3 or TRBV12-4 and J usage is TRBJ1-6; weak D call: TRBD1 (5 bases). The sample consisted of peripheral blood. This TCR was recovered from a woman under 30 with stable Graves' hyperthyroidism. The chain's CDR3 is CASTRGDSPLHF. CDR3 DNA sequence: TGTGCCAGCACGCGGGGCGATTCACCCCTCCACTTT.